This T cell receptor (beta chain) stems from a study of shared clonotypes between healthy human individuals (dated by TCRdb to the early 2020s). Background on the whole study: The cohort comprised two women and a few men aged 18 to 49 years. Per donor, three plates each were used for CD4 naive and CD4 memory, two for CD8 naive, and one for CD8 memory. To estimate repertoire size and how much clonotypes are shared between individuals, the study performed deep sequencing of blood TCR repertoires from five healthy adults. Libraries were prepared and TCR repertoires were sequenced by different laboratories using diverse techniques, in order to increase sequencing depth and limit assay-specific biases. Each donor's leukapheresis produced roughly between about 0.85 and 10 billion PBMCs.

Beyond this particular receptor, the publication reports: Across a handful of donors, around 5.4% of naive CD4, around 3.3% of naive CD8, roughly 2.3% of memory CD4, and under 0.45% of memory CD8 clonotypes were shared. Pairwise subsampling led to the expectation that sequencing depth would affect the degree of clonotype sharing among donors. The small number of donors limited the genetic and exposure-history diversity represented. Estimated clonotype richness was generally larger for naive than for memory subsets. Higher generation probabilities were observed for clonotypes shared by all four sorted-subset donors than for non-shared clonotypes. Even with the large sequencing depth, rarefaction of the sorted-subset datasets indicated that sequencing was incomplete. Sampling was limited to blood, and TCR repertoires in tissue likely differ from TCR repertoires in blood.

About this clone: Its antigen is currently not known. No quality values exist for individual bases; no much larger clone is one base distant.

TCR CDR3 regions were amplified from genomic DNA by multiplex PCR using the deep immunoSEQ assay. Extracted genomic DNA from each cell subset was distributed evenly across all wells of several immunoSEQ 96-well plates, and each plate was treated as a replicate. For sorted subsets, each replicate PCR was loaded with 200 ng genomic DNA, equivalent to 32,000 or so T cell genomes. Purified libraries were quantified with a Qubit 3.0 fluorometer, sized on a Bioanalyzer 2100, and re-quantified with the KAPA Library Quantification kit. Each immunoSEQ 96-well plate was sequenced on its own single-read 150-cycle Illumina NextSeq 550 flow cell. Under the source paper's analysis protocol: Because the immunoSEQ output included only junctional sequences and no quality scores, the filtering could not be the same as the filtering used for full-length reads. To assign V/J genes and CDR3, sequences were annotated using PyIR, a Python wrapper for IgBLAST v1.9, with IMGT germline references. Reads with weak V/J assignments (E-value above 1e-6), missing CDR3, stop codons, out-of-frame junctions, or ambiguous translated residues were removed. V3J clonotypes were defined as sequences sharing an identical inferred V gene, J gene, and CDR3 amino acid sequence. Percentage overlap between repertoires was computed as shared unique clonotypes divided by the size of the smaller repertoire. Three approaches were used to assess repertoire richness: RTK rarefaction, the Chao1 estimator, and Recon v2.1 estimates of unobserved clonotypes. Generation probabilities were computed with OLGA for all TCRbeta clonotypes obtained by the gDNA method from four donors. Here the immuneACCESS table is served through TCRdb, limited to in-frame sequences with V and J called. Missing clones are a known gap in these copies; in checked studies unresolved V genes cover under half, and the rest lacks a known reason. V, J and clone size derive from that table, while D and trimming were established from the DNA sequence. This sample lists 85,000 to 100,000 clones; about 70% were detected once. Jointly, the top ten make up around half of the sample.

Donors were healthy HIV-negative adults with no recently reported acute infections or vaccinations. Every donor was a Caucasian adult residing in Nashville, Tennessee, USA. CD8 memory samples were composed of magnetically selected CD45RO+ cells combined with CCR7-negative CD45RA+ effector memory (TemRA) cells. After blood collection by leukapheresis, PBMCs were isolated using Ficoll-Histopaque density gradient centrifugation and then cryopreserved in the vapor phase of liquid nitrogen. Analytical flow cytometry was used to check the purity and quantity of every magnetically sorted T cell population. Each sorted fraction had its genomic DNA isolated and then quantified by UV absorbance on a Nanodrop 2000c. Material: memory CD8+ T cells sorted from blood. The cell subset or site label here, explained by the study, means: CD45RO+ cells pooled with CCR7-negative TemRA cells. The sequence was collected from a young man in good health.

The DNA is TGTGCCAGCGGTCAGGGGGTGGTTGGGACCGGGGAGCTGTTTTTT. The encoded protein is CASGQGVVGTGELFF. This sequence uses TRBV6-6 and TRBJ2-2; 7 bases in the junction line up with TRBD1. V and J are trimmed by 8 bases and 5 bases, and the gene matches miss 11 bases of the junction. The CDR3 numbers 15 residues from cysteine through phenylalanine. CDR3 DNA is the only sequence kept; it has 45 bases, read in frame from the first base. CDR1 and CDR2, per the germline V gene (reference sequence), are MNHNY and SVGAGI.